The 31 T cell receptor beta chains presented below share a single source sample, sequenced in a study of multiple sclerosis patients with progressive multifocal leukoencephalopathy. Time point indicated: 12 to 13 months of natalizumab therapy. The table came from immunoSEQ multiplex PCR; TCRdb's copy has only in-frame clones and leaves some out. Of 20,000 to 30,000 clones listed, approximately 89% are singletons. This specimen consisted of PBMCs, obtained from a patient treated with natalizumab. All receptors come from a man aged 30 to 39 with multiple sclerosis.

The chain carries TRBV10-3 and TRBJ2-3, with TRBD2 identical over 12 bases. Germline assignment: CDR1 ENHRY and CDR2 SYGVKD. This CDR3 is 17 amino acids long. V was pared by 4 bases and J by 2 bases, with 7 bases of the junction left unmatched. As DNA, the CDR3 is TGTGCCATCAGTGGACTAGCGGGAGTGAGTGTCACAGATACGCAGTATTTT. As protein: CAISGLAGVSVTDTQYF.

V usage is TRBV7-9 and J usage is TRBJ2-3; 10 bases are shared with TRBD1. CDR1 is SEHNR and CDR2 is FQNEAQ in the germline V gene (reference sequence). Unmatched junction bases numbered 9, after V lost 4 bases and J lost 2 bases. The CDR3 has 17 residues. The DNA for the CDR3 is TGTGCCAGCAGCTGGCCCTGGGGACAGGGGACCACAGATACGCAGTATTTT. Translation: CASSWPWGQGTTDTQYF.

This clone was recorded only once. V is TRBV2 and J is TRBJ2-7; D may be TRBD2 (6 bases). This CDR3 has 16 amino acids. V gave up 0 bases and J gave up 4 bases, with 16 bases separating them. Per the germline V gene, CDR1 is SNHLY and CDR2 is FYNNEI. CDR3 bases: TGTGCCAGCAGTGAAGCGCTTACGGGCGGGGCATACGAGCAGTACGTC. Translation gives CASSEALTGGAYEQYV.

The V and J genes are TRBV5-6 and TRBJ2-1; D gene ambiguous. V was cut by 4 bases and J by 6 bases, with 23 bases left in between. The length of the CDR3 is 17 residues. From germline, CDR1 is SGHDT and CDR2 YYEEEE. The CDR3 DNA follows: TGTGCCAGCAGCCCTAAAGGACGCCCGTCCCTTCGCAATGAGCAGTTCTTC. It specifies CASSPKGRPSLRNEQFF.

The J gene is TRBJ1-1, the V gene TRBV19, with a tentative D call TRBD1 (5 bases). CDR1 and CDR2 (germline): LNHDA, SQIVND (reference sequence). The CDR3 has 13 residues. Trimming left V 7 bases short and J 10 bases short, with 19 bases between. In nucleotides, the CDR3 is TGTGCCAGTACCCGGGACCCGCCCTGGGGAGCTTTCTTT. This gives the protein CASTRDPPWGAFF.

This clone was seen a single time. The chain recombines TRBV4-3 with TRBJ1-1; no reliable D call. The germline CDR1 and CDR2 sequences are LGHNA and YSLEER. The germline V and J ends were trimmed by 3 bases and 5 bases, with 13 bases remaining between them. This CDR3 region has 14 residues. The CDR3 coding sequence is TGCGCCAGCAGCCAGTCCCAGCGGGGAACTGAAGCTTTCTTT. It yields the protein CASSQSQRGTEAFF.

This clone was picked up a small number of times. This chain joins TRBV6-5 and TRBJ2-7; the D is unclear. This CDR3 has 13 amino acids. The V and J ends lost 5 bases and 3 bases respectively, with 11 bases between them. Germline V lookup: CDR1 MNHEY, CDR2 SVGAGI. The CDR3 DNA reads as TGTGCCAGCAGTGTAGGGCACCTCTACGAGCAGTACGTC. It encodes CASSVGHLYEQYV.

This clone was counted a single time. The junction does not match germline at one end; this may be a read error. This chain joins TRBV6-1 and TRBJ2-5; possibly TRBD2 for D (5 bases). The CDR3 covers 14 residues. From germline, CDR1 is MNHNS and CDR2 SASEGT. The CDR3 loop is CASSDPSVGTSGHF. CDR3 DNA: TGTGCCAGCAGTGACCCTTCCGTGGGTACCAGCGGACACTTC.

This chain connects TRBV9 to TRBJ2-7, with D possibly being TRBD1 or TRBD2 (7 bases each). Per the germline V gene, CDR1 is SGDLS and CDR2 is YYNGEE. The CDR3 spans 18 residues. Trimming pared 3 bases from V and 4 bases from J, leaving 26 bases between. The CDR3 here is CASSAEAARQGGGYEQYF. DNA for the CDR3: TGTGCCAGCAGCGCCGAAGCAGCAAGACAGGGAGGGGGGTACGAGCAGTACTTC. The complete variable domain, with remaining parts taken from reference TRBV9 and TRBJ2-7, reads DSGVTQTPKHLITATGQRVTLRCSPRSGDLSVYWYQQSLDQGLQFLIQYYNGEERAKGNILERFSAQQFPDLHSELNLSSLELGDSALYFCASSAEAARQGGGYEQYFGPGTRLTVT.

The V and J genes are TRBV14 and TRBJ2-1; D gene ambiguous. The CDR3 sequence is 14 residues long. Deletions cut 1 base from V and 4 bases from J, with 8 bases between. CDR1 SGHDN and CDR2 FVKESK come from the germline V gene. CDR3 DNA: TGTGCCAGCAGCCAAGTTTCAAAATACAATGAGCAGTTCTTC. Protein sequence: CASSQVSKYNEQFF.

The V gene is TRBV10-1, the J gene TRBJ1-1; D is possibly TRBD1 (5 bases). Between the trimmed V and J ends, which lost 4 bases and 4 bases, there was a span of 10 bases. Germline values: CDR1 WNHNN, CDR2 SYGVQD (reference sequence). The CDR3 covers 13 residues. DNA for the CDR3: TGCGCCAGCAGTGTGGGGGGAGGCACTGAAGCTTTCTTT. It yields the protein CASSVGGGTEAFF.

The chain recombines TRBV19 with TRBJ2-1; D might be TRBD2 (5 bases). The CDR3 contains 15 residues. Germline V lookup: CDR1 LNHDA, CDR2 SQIVND (reference sequence). Trimming removed 3 bases from V and 4 bases from J, with 13 bases in between. CDR3 sequence reads: CASSMWASLYNEQFF. CDR3 sequence (DNA): TGTGCCAGTAGTATGTGGGCTAGCCTGTACAATGAGCAGTTCTTC.

This clone is a singleton in its sample. V is TRBV6-5 and J is TRBJ2-2; D unclear. This CDR3 contains 12 residues. The V and J ends lost 2 bases and 8 bases respectively, with 6 bases between them. CDR1 and CDR2 (germline): MNHEY, SVGAGI. CDR3 amino acids: CASSYATGELFF. In DNA form, the CDR3 reads TGTGCCAGCAGTTACGCCACAGGGGAGCTGTTTTTT.

The chain links TRBV7-3 to TRBJ2-7, with D perhaps being TRBD1 or TRBD2 (5 bases each). This CDR3 spans 14 amino acids. From germline, CDR1 is SGHTA and CDR2 FQGTGA. V was trimmed by 0 bases and J by 3 bases, leaving 9 bases between them. Here the CDR3 reads CASSLTGTDYEQYF. The CDR3 nucleotides read TGTGCCAGCAGCTTAACCGGGACCGACTACGAGCAGTACTTC.

DNA of the CDR3: TGTGCCAGCAGTGGGACAGGGGCCACTGGGCCCCAGCATTTT. It translates to CASSGTGATGPQHF. The chain carries TRBV25-1 and TRBJ1-5; 9 nucleotides align to TRBD1. The V and J ends lost 4 bases and 9 bases, in that order; junction bases with no gene match: 7. Germline lookup yields CDR1 MGHDK and CDR2 SYGVNS. CDR3 size: 14 residues.

CDR3 amino acids: CASSSRVINNEQFF. CDR3 DNA: TGTGCCAGCAGTTCCCGCGTGATTAACAATGAGCAGTTCTTC. This sequence joins TRBV27 and TRBJ2-1; D is ambiguous. Germline CDR1 and CDR2: MNHEY and SMNVEV (reference sequence). V was trimmed by 4 bases and J by 5 bases, leaving 12 bases between them. The CDR3 covers 14 residues.

The CDR3 protein is CASSQAHFPNQPQHF. DNA of the CDR3: TGCGCCAGCAGCCAAGCCCACTTTCCCAATCAGCCCCAGCATTTT. The rearrangement joins TRBV4-1 to TRBJ1-5; D is undetermined. The V and J ends lost 1 base and 3 bases respectively, with 10 bases between them. This CDR3 is built from 15 residues. Germline values: CDR1 MGHRA, CDR2 YSYEKL.

The chain has TRBV15 and TRBJ2-7; D ambiguous. There are 13 residues in the CDR3. V shed 4 bases and J shed 0 bases, with 7 bases lying between them. CDR1 and CDR2 (germline): LNHNV, YYDKDF (reference sequence). In DNA form, the CDR3 reads TGTGCCACCAGCAAGGAGATCTCCTACGAGCAGTACTTC. Amino acid sequence: CATSKEISYEQYF.

Notes on this clone: The junction does not match germline at one end; this may be a read error. V gene TRBV12-5 combines with J gene TRBJ2-7, with 7 bases that match TRBD1. This CDR3 is 14 amino acids long. The germline V gene encodes CDR1 LGHNT and CDR2 FRNRAP. CDR3 bases: TGTGCTAGTGGTGCTCGGACAGGTCCGTACGGGCAGTACTTC. Its protein is CASGARTGPYGQYF.

V and J are TRBV6-6 and TRBJ1-5; D is unclear. V lost 4 bases and J 6 bases, leaving 13 bases between the germline ends. Germline V CDR1 and CDR2: MNHNY, SVGAGI (reference sequence). This CDR3 has 14 amino acids. The CDR3, as DNA: TGTGCCAGCAGTTGGACCCAGGATCGTCAGCCCCAGCATTTT. Translation: CASSWTQDRQPQHF.

J is TRBJ1-1 and V is TRBV23-1, with TRBD1 as a possible D gene (6 bases). TRBV23-1 is annotated as an ORF whose role is uncertain. V was trimmed by 0 bases and J by 5 bases, leaving 13 bases between them. The CDR3 is made up of 15 amino acids. The CDR3 reads CASSQSWGARTEAFF. In DNA, the CDR3 is TGCGCCAGCAGTCAATCGTGGGGGGCGCGAACTGAAGCTTTCTTT.

This clone was recorded once. As DNA, the CDR3 is TGTGCCAGCAGCTTATCGGCTAGCGCCCTCACCGGGGAGCTGTTTTTT. Translated: CASSLSASALTGELFF. V usage is TRBV7-3 and J usage is TRBJ2-2, with TRBD2 as a possible D gene (6 bases). Trimming removed 2 bases at V and 4 bases at J, with 14 bases between. Germline assignment: CDR1 SGHTA and CDR2 FQGTGA. The CDR3 has 16 residues.

This clone has just one count. The chain couples TRBV13 to TRBJ2-3, with D unresolved. The germline V and J ends were trimmed by 2 bases and 3 bases, with 6 bases remaining between them. From germline, CDR1 is PRHDT and CDR2 FYEKMQ (reference sequence). This CDR3 is built from 13 residues. CDR3 loop: CASSLRRTDTQYF. The CDR3 bases are TGTGCCAGCAGCTTAAGGAGAACAGATACGCAGTATTTT.

This rearrangement joins TRBV7-9 to TRBJ2-5, with D perhaps given as TRBD1 or TRBD2 (5 bases each). V dropped 3 bases and J dropped 4 bases, with 9 bases sitting between them. The CDR3 sequence is 13 residues long. Germline CDR1 SEHNR, CDR2 FQNEAQ (reference sequence). CDR3 sequence reads: CASSFLGGETQYF. CDR3 in DNA: TGTGCCAGCAGCTTTCTTGGGGGAGAGACCCAGTACTTC.

In this sample, this clone turned up once. Other DNA sequences within the sample encode an identical CDR3. This chain joins TRBV4-2 and TRBJ2-7; possibly TRBD1 or TRBD2 for D (5 bases each). In germline, CDR1 is LGHNA, CDR2 YNFKEQ. V lost 3 bases and J 6 bases, leaving 15 bases between the germline ends. CDR3 length: 14 amino acids. CDR3 loop: CASSQQGDVGEQYF. The CDR3 coding sequence is TGTGCCAGCAGCCAGCAGGGAGATGTGGGCGAGCAGTACTTC.

The CDR3 sequence: CASSLSAGEDNEQFF. CDR3 nucleotide sequence: TGTGCCAGCAGCTTATCGGCGGGAGAAGACAATGAGCAGTTCTTC. The rearrangement uses TRBV7-9 and TRBJ2-1, with TRBD2 identical over 7 bases. V was clipped by 2 bases and J by 5 bases; unmatched bases: 6. The CDR3 totals 15 residues. Germline CDR1 reads SEHNR; CDR2 reads FQNEAQ (reference sequence).

This clone was seen a single time. The chain recombines TRBV6-5 with TRBJ1-3; D is unclear. The CDR3 runs to 13 residues. Trimming pared 5 bases from V and 3 bases from J, leaving 8 bases between. Looked up from germline, CDR1 is MNHEY and CDR2 is SVGAGI. The CDR3 coding sequence is TGTGCCAGCAGTGATTCAGTTGGAAACACCATATATTTT. Translating it yields CASSDSVGNTIYF.

The V gene is TRBV23-1, the J gene TRBJ2-3, with TRBD2 matching over 14 bases. TRBV23-1 is recorded as an ORF, its role being uncertain. The CDR3 runs to 17 residues. The junction had 8 bases not matched to a gene; V was cut back by 5 bases and J by 4 bases. CDR3 DNA: TGCGCCAGCAGTTCCGGGACTAGCGGGAGTCCCGCAGATACGCAGTATTTT. It yields the protein CASSSGTSGSPADTQYF.

The rearrangement joins TRBV11-3 to TRBJ1-1; no reliable D call. CDR1 SGHNT and CDR2 YENEEA come from the germline V gene. V lost 5 bases and J lost 4, with 11 bases in between. The CDR3 totals 13 residues. Written as DNA, the CDR3 is TGTGCCAGCAGCCAAGGGTTTATCACTGAAGCTTTCTTT. Protein: CASSQGFITEAFF.

The chain employs TRBV7-3 and TRBJ2-5; D not resolved. CDR3 size: 14 residues. Germline CDR1 SGHTA, CDR2 FQGTGA. V lost 1 base to trimming and J lost 1 base, with 7 bases between them. CDR3 nucleotides: TGTGCCAGCAGCTTAAGTGGACCCCAAGAGACCCAGTACTTC. It specifies CASSLSGPQETQYF.

The chain is built from TRBV29-1 and TRBJ1-5, with D possibly TRBD1 on 6 matching bases. The V and J ends lost 5 bases and 0 bases respectively, with 29 bases between them. Looked up from germline, CDR1 is SQVTM and CDR2 is ANQGSEA. This CDR3 is 20 amino acids long. The CDR3 coding sequence is TGCAGCGTTACCGTCCCAGTGGGGGAAATAAGGGGGGATAGCAATCAGCCCCAGCATTTT. It encodes CSVTVPVGEIRGDSNQPQHF.